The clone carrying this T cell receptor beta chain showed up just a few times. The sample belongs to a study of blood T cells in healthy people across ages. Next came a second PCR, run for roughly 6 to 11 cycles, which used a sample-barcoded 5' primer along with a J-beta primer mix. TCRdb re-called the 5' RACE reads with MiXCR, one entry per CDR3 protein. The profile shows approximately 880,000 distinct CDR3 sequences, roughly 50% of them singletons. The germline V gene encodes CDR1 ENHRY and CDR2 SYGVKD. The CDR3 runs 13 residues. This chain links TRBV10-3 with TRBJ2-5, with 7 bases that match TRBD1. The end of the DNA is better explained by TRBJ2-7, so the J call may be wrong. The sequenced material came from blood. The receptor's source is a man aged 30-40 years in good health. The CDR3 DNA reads TGTGCCATCAGAGGACAGGTAGACTACGAGCAGTACTTC. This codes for CAIRGQVDYEQYF.